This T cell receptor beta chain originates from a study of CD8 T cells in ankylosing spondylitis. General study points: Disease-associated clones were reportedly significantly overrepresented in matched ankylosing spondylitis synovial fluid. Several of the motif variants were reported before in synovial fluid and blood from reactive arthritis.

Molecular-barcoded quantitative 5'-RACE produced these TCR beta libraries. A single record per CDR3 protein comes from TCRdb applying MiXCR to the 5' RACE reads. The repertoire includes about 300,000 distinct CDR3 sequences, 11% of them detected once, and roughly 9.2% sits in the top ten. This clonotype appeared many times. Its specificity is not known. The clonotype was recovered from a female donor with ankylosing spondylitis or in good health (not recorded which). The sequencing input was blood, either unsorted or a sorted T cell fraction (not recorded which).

CDR3 in amino acids: CASSPQATDTQYF. The CDR3 DNA follows: TGTGCCAGCAGCCCACAGGCCACAGATACGCAGTATTTT. The chain employs TRBV7-2 and TRBJ2-3; a possible D gene is TRBD1 (5 bases). CDR3 length equals 13 residues. Germline V CDR1 and CDR2: SGHTA, FQGNSA. V lost 5 bases to trimming and J lost 2 bases, with 8 bases between them.